This note documents a single T cell receptor (beta chain) sequence. Its specificity is not known. The study ran its PCR with 60 Vbeta and 13 Jbeta primers. Sequencing used immunoSEQ multiplex PCR; TCRdb keeps in-frame clones, though not all of them. The sample shows around 140,000 clones, 60% to 85% of them seen only once. The germline V gene has CDR1 MNHEY and CDR2 SMNVEV (reference sequence). V lost 6 bases and J lost 5; bases outside the gene matches: 10. The CDR3 runs to 15 residues. These data are taken from a study of cytomegalovirus exposure and HLA in healthy donors. Findings and caveats of the study: What a later analysis reportedly showed was that an Asian-associated ancestry cluster had fewer N-insertions than the roughly 670-donor mean. Several of the most significant clusters were apparently associated with common viral pathogens in a later analysis. While the bulk of TCR sequences proved rare, some public TCRs turned up in many donors.

The sample consisted of PBMCs. This clonotype was obtained from a woman aged 40 to 50 in good health and CMV-seronegative. This chain joins TRBV27 and TRBJ1-1; 9 bases map to TRBD1. The CDR3 coding sequence is TGTGCCAGCAGCTTCCACAGGGGGCCAGGGACTGAAGCTTTCTTT. As protein: CASSFHRGPGTEAFF.